This entry lists 26 T cell receptor beta chains sequenced from one sample in a study of shared clonotypes between healthy human individuals. This table comes from immunoSEQ multiplex PCR, and its TCRdb copy is limited to in-frame clones, with some not included. There are about 2.4 million clones in the sample; roughly 93% occur only once, and more than 0.35% lies in the top ten. The sample comprised naive CD4+ T cells from PBMCs. This sample's subset: CD45RA+ positively selected. These receptors were collected from a man between 18 and 29 years old in good health. Some clones in this sample may be carry-over from other donors' samples.

The CDR3 loop is CASSLGHLQETQYF. Here the CDR3 DNA reads TGTGCCAGCAGCTTAGGGCACCTCCAAGAGACCCAGTACTTC. V usage is TRBV7-8 and J usage is TRBJ2-5; D is uncertain. The V and J ends lost 1 base and 1 base respectively, with 7 bases between them. Germline V gene data show CDR1 as SGHVS and CDR2 as FQNEAQ. The CDR3 loop spans 14 amino acids.

The J gene is TRBJ2-1, the V gene TRBV7-2; 8 bases align to TRBD2. The CDR3 is made up of 16 amino acids. Germline trimming cut 3 bases from V and 4 bases from J; bases unmatched to any gene: 8. The V gene's germline CDR1 is SGHTA and CDR2 FQGNSA. CDR3 DNA sequence: TGTGCCAGCAGCTTTACACCGGGACTAGGGTACAATGAGCAGTTCTTC. Its translation is CASSFTPGLGYNEQFF.

This rearrangement joins TRBV25-1 to TRBJ1-1; D is unclear. Deletions cut 6 bases from V and 10 bases from J, with 21 bases between. The V gene's germline CDR1 is MGHDK and CDR2 SYGVNS. The CDR3 has 14 amino acids. CDR3 region: CASSEDRIITSAFF. CDR3 DNA sequence: TGTGCCAGCAGCGAGGACCGGATCATTACTTCAGCTTTCTTT.

The chain is built from TRBV4-1 and TRBJ2-2; D call uncertain. CDR1 is MGHRA, CDR2 YSYEKL, per germline. The CDR3 extends over 17 amino acids. The V end lost 4 bases, the J end lost 0 bases, and 15 bases lay between the germline ends. This chain's CDR3 is CASSPGRAQTNTGELFF. The DNA for the CDR3 is TGCGCCAGCAGCCCTGGAAGGGCCCAAACGAACACCGGGGAGCTGTTTTTT.

The chain has TRBV5-1 and TRBJ2-7, with D perhaps matching TRBD1 (5 bases). Germline values: CDR1 SGHRS, CDR2 YFSETQ. The length of the CDR3 is 12 residues. V was cut by 5 bases and J by 3 bases, with 9 bases left in between. This CDR3 reads CASSGQDYEQYF. CDR3 sequence (DNA): TGCGCCAGCAGTGGACAAGACTACGAGCAGTACTTC.

V is TRBV28 and J is TRBJ2-7; the match to TRBD1 covers 10 bases. Germline CDR1 is MDHEN and CDR2 is SYDVKM. This CDR3 is built from 17 residues. With V trimmed by 3 bases and J by 3 bases, 11 bases remained unmatched. CDR3 residues: CASSFVFGTGVVYEQYF. For the CDR3, the DNA is TGTGCCAGCAGTTTCGTGTTTGGGACAGGGGTAGTCTACGAGCAGTACTTC.

The genes are TRBV25-1 and TRBJ2-1; D uncertain. Germline CDR1 MGHDK, CDR2 SYGVNS. Trimming shortened V by 1 base and J by 9 bases, and 16 bases separated the two germline ends. The CDR3 totals 15 residues. CDR3 sequence: CASSESMGFSSEQFF. CDR3 DNA sequence: TGTGCCAGCAGTGAATCGATGGGTTTTAGCAGTGAGCAGTTCTTC.

The V gene is TRBV7-9, the J gene TRBJ2-3; possible D gene TRBD2, 7 bases. V was shortened by 5 bases and J by 6 bases, with 15 bases between the two germline ends. Germline V gene lookup returns CDR1 SEHNR and CDR2 FQNEAQ (reference sequence). This CDR3 contains 14 residues. The CDR3 DNA reads TGTGCCAGCAGCCCCGTCGGGGGGCGGGATACGCAGTATTTT. It is translated as CASSPVGGRDTQYF.

The rearrangement joins TRBV5-1 to TRBJ2-1; TRBD2 matches 11 bases. Trimming took 4 bases from V and 3 from J; bases not matched to a gene: 6. Germline lookup yields CDR1 SGHRS and CDR2 YFSETQ. CDR3 size: 16 residues. CDR3 nucleotides: TGCGCCAGCAGCGTGGGACTAGCGGATGACTACAATGAGCAGTTCTTC. It yields the protein CASSVGLADDYNEQFF.

The chain joins TRBV9 to TRBJ2-1; no clear D. CDR3 length equals 15 residues. Per the germline V gene, CDR1 is SGDLS and CDR2 is YYNGEE. Trimming took off 0 bases at V and 0 bases at J, with 7 bases between the two ends. The CDR3 DNA sequence: TGTGCCAGCAGCGTAGACCCATACTCCTACAATGAGCAGTTCTTC. Translation: CASSVDPYSYNEQFF.

CDR3 residues: CSVVLAGRRGTDTQYF. In DNA form, the CDR3 reads TGCAGCGTGGTCCTAGCGGGGAGACGGGGCACAGATACGCAGTATTTT. The chain employs TRBV29-1 and TRBJ2-3, with 9 bases matching TRBD2. The CDR3 has 16 residues. CDR1 is SQVTM, CDR2 ANQGSEA, per germline. Germline trimming cut 6 bases from V and 1 base from J; bases unmatched to any gene: 11.

This clone occurred once. The chain couples TRBV28 to TRBJ2-7, with 7 bases that match TRBD2. From germline, CDR1 is MDHEN and CDR2 SYDVKM. V lost 5 bases to trimming and J lost 2 bases; unmatched junction nucleotides: 9. There are 15 residues in the CDR3. CDR3 sequence: CASSGGEAGPYEQYF. The CDR3 bases are TGTGCCAGCAGTGGGGGGGAAGCGGGCCCCTACGAGCAGTACTTC.

The chain couples TRBV5-4 to TRBJ2-3; D unresolved. The CDR3 sequence is 14 residues long. V was pared by 0 bases and J by 6 bases, with 11 bases between. Looked up from germline, CDR1 is SGHNT and CDR2 is YYREEE (reference sequence). CDR3 sequence: CASSLVLGRDTQYF. CDR3 coding DNA: TGTGCCAGCAGCTTGGTTCTGGGTCGGGATACGCAGTATTTT.

This chain connects TRBV7-7 to TRBJ2-1, with 8 bases aligning to TRBD2. The V gene's germline CDR1 is SSHAT and CDR2 FNYEAQ (reference sequence). V shed 1 base and J 10 bases; nucleotides not matched to a gene: 12. CDR3 length: 16 residues. As DNA, the CDR3 is TGTGCCAGCAGCTTAGTCGTCGCGGGAGGCTCCGGGGAGCAGTTCTTC. Its translation: CASSLVVAGGSGEQFF.

Note on this clone: The same CDR3 is also encoded by other DNA sequences in this sample. This chain joins TRBV7-2 and TRBJ2-7, with no clear D. Trimming stripped 5 bases from V and 0 bases from J, with 8 bases between. The V gene's germline CDR1 is SGHTA and CDR2 FQGNSA. The CDR3 totals 13 residues. DNA of the CDR3: TGTGCCAGCAGCCTAGGTCCCTCCTACGAGCAGTACTTC. Amino acids: CASSLGPSYEQYF. Complete variable domain (other parts from reference TRBV7-2 and TRBJ2-7): GAGVSQSPSNKVTEKGKDVELRCDPISGHTALYWYRQSLGQGLEFLIYFQGNSAPDKSGLPSDRFSAERTGGSVSTLTIQRTQQEDSAVYLCASSLGPSYEQYFGPGTRLTVT.

In nucleotides, the CDR3 is TGTGCCAGCAGCCTTCGACTAGGCAATGAGCAGTTCTTC. It is translated as CASSLRLGNEQFF. The chain carries TRBV5-6 and TRBJ2-1; D perhaps matches TRBD2 (6 bases). V was trimmed by 4 bases and J by 6 bases, leaving 11 bases between them. CDR1 and CDR2 (germline): SGHDT, YYEEEE. CDR3 length equals 13 residues.

The chain is built from TRBV28 and TRBJ2-1, with D tentatively TRBD2 (5 bases). The ends were cut back, 6 bases at V and 15 bases at J, with 15 bases in the middle. CDR1 MDHEN and CDR2 SYDVKM come from the germline V gene. The CDR3 length is 11 residues. CDR3: CASSYRGTGFF. The CDR3 DNA reads as TGTGCCAGCAGCTACCGGGGAACGGGGTTCTTC.

J is TRBJ2-5 and V is TRBV14; 12 bases map to TRBD2. The germline gives CDR1 SGHDN, CDR2 FVKESK. The V segment lost 1 base and the J segment 4 bases; nucleotides outside the gene matches: 7. The CDR3 runs 17 residues. Here the CDR3 DNA reads TGTGCCAGCAGCCAAGTAGGACTAGCGGGGACCCGAGAGACCCAGTACTTC. It codes for CASSQVGLAGTRETQYF.

V is TRBV28 and J is TRBJ2-7; maybe TRBD2 (5 bases). This CDR3 is built from 15 residues. V lost 4 bases to trimming and J lost 4 bases, with 17 bases between them. Germline V lookup: CDR1 MDHEN, CDR2 SYDVKM. CDR3 region: CASSSRRDLSYEQYF. The CDR3 DNA reads TGTGCCAGCAGTTCCAGACGGGATCTCTCTTACGAGCAGTACTTC.

The chain joins TRBV5-5 to TRBJ2-5; D uncertain. This CDR3 has 14 residues. Germline CDR1 and CDR2: SGHKS and YYEKEE (reference sequence). Trimming removed 0 bases from V and 1 base from J, with 7 bases in between. CDR3 in amino acids: CASSLDRVQETQYF. The CDR3 DNA reads as TGTGCCAGCAGCTTGGATAGAGTCCAAGAGACCCAGTACTTC.

The chain combines TRBV19 with TRBJ2-3, with D tentatively TRBD2 (5 bases). The length of the CDR3 is 15 residues. Germline CDR1 reads LNHDA; CDR2 reads SQIVND (reference sequence). Trimming took off 7 bases at V and 2 bases at J, with 16 bases between the two ends. CDR3 sequence reads: CASNSGAAYTDTQYF. As DNA, the CDR3 is TGTGCCAGTAATTCCGGAGCGGCCTACACAGATACGCAGTATTTT.

This clone appeared a single time. Other DNA sequences from this sample encode an identical CDR3 as well. The rearrangement uses TRBV7-9 and TRBJ1-5, with a weak D call TRBD1 (5 bases). In germline, CDR1 is SEHNR, CDR2 FQNEAQ (reference sequence). The CDR3 is 13 amino acids. Trimming took off 5 bases at V and 4 bases at J, with 9 bases between the two ends. DNA for the CDR3: TGTGCCAGCAGCCCGACAGAGAATCAGCCCCAGCATTTT. Translating it yields CASSPTENQPQHF.

For this clone: Other nucleotide sequences from this sample produce the same CDR3. This chain links TRBV28 with TRBJ2-5, with 13 bases fitting TRBD2. In germline, CDR1 is MDHEN, CDR2 SYDVKM. V dropped 8 bases and J dropped 3; count of bases not matched to a gene: 3. The CDR3 contains 14 residues. The CDR3 protein is CASGGLAGEETQYF. The CDR3 DNA sequence: TGTGCCAGCGGAGGACTAGCGGGGGAAGAGACCCAGTACTTC.

The chain uses TRBV2 and TRBJ1-2; 10 bases match TRBD1. This CDR3 comprises 15 residues. V was pared by 4 bases and J by 5 bases, with 7 bases of the junction left unmatched. Germline assignment: CDR1 SNHLY and CDR2 FYNNEI. The CDR3 sequence is CASSATGGGGYGYTF. The CDR3 DNA is TGTGCCAGCAGTGCGACAGGGGGCGGAGGGTATGGCTACACCTTC.

This rearrangement joins TRBV28 to TRBJ2-1, with a weak D call TRBD1 (5 bases). The CDR3 covers 13 residues. The ends were cut back, 6 bases at V and 7 bases at J, with 13 bases in the middle. Germline-derived CDR1 and CDR2 are MDHEN and SYDVKM. The CDR3 here is CASSQGGVNEQFF. CDR3 nucleotides: TGTGCCAGCAGCCAGGGTGGGGTGAATGAGCAGTTCTTC.

The chain carries TRBV5-1 and TRBJ2-7; 7 bases match TRBD1. The V and J ends lost 4 bases and 6 bases, in that order; junction bases with no gene match: 13. Looked up from germline, CDR1 is SGHRS and CDR2 is YFSETQ. The CDR3 is 15 amino acids. CDR3: CASSPTTGTVREQYF. For the CDR3, the DNA is TGCGCCAGCAGCCCAACGACCGGGACAGTACGCGAGCAGTACTTC.